The entry below describes one T cell receptor beta chain. Its antigen is currently unknown. This entry comes from a study of CD8+ T cells in alopecia areata. RNA extraction was followed by reverse transcription into cDNA, which acted as the sequencing template. Assay: immunoSEQ multiplex PCR; the TCRdb copy retains only in-frame clones and omits some. Counted here are about 180,000 clones, roughly 60% occurring once; the ten biggest clones make up 1.5% to 2%. Both CD4+ and CD8+ T cells were separated by sorting PBMCs. The CDR3 is 13 amino acids. Germline V gene lookup returns CDR1 SGHAT and CDR2 FQNNGV. Trimming pared 5 bases from V and 0 bases from J, leaving 7 bases between. The study, taken as a whole, reports: The study also sequences resident alphabeta T cells of normal skin in scalp samples.

The chain is built from TRBV11-2 and TRBJ1-1; no clear D. Sequenced material: CD4+ T cells sorted from blood, taken at week 0. The sequence derives from a human donor with alopecia areata. The CDR3 DNA reads as TGTGCCAGCAGCCCGAAAATGAACACTGAAGCTTTCTTT. Its translation: CASSPKMNTEAFF.